The 18 T cell receptor beta chains given below trace back to one sample, sequenced in a study of T-cell memory formation after mild COVID-19. TCRdb fed the 5' RACE reads into MiXCR, producing one record per CDR3 protein. The sample includes some 340,000 distinct CDR3 sequences, approximately 13% of them seen just once. Material for sequencing was PBMCs or a T cell subset sorted from them (not recorded which). These receptors all stem from a man aged 18 to 35 who had mild COVID-19 (a few samples of this study predate the infection). Cell type and time point are not known.

Regarding this clonotype: This may arise from a read error, as a much more abundant clone is one base away. Because it lacks the conserved phenylalanine or tryptophan at the end, this CDR3 is likely a read error. This chain uses TRBV5-1 with TRBJ2-1; D call uncertain. CDR3 length equals 14 residues. The germline gives CDR1 SGHRS, CDR2 YFSETQ. V lost 4 bases to trimming and J lost 7 bases, with 15 bases between them. CDR3 nucleotides: TGCGCCAGCAGCGCCTATGGGGAAGAGAATGAGCAGTTCTTA. It codes for CASSAYGEENEQFL.

This clonotype was seen repeatedly, ten times or more. Here the CDR3 DNA reads TGTGCCTTTCGGGGGGACACCTACAATGAGCAGTTCTTC. Translated, it gives CAFRGDTYNEQFF. The chain employs TRBV30 and TRBJ2-1; perhaps TRBD2 as D (7 bases). The CDR3 totals 13 residues. V was trimmed by 7 bases and J by 2 bases, leaving 12 bases between them. Germline CDR1 reads GTSNPN; CDR2 reads SVGIG (reference sequence).

This rearrangement joins TRBV7-2 to TRBJ1-4, with D uncertain. The CDR3 is 15 amino acids. CDR1 is SGHTA and CDR2 is FQGNSA in the germline V gene. V lost 2 bases and J lost 8, with 15 bases in between. CDR3 sequence: CASSLLRSGREKLFF. CDR3 DNA sequence: TGTGCCAGCAGCTTATTGAGAAGCGGGCGCGAAAAACTGTTTTTT.

This rearrangement joins TRBV4-2 to TRBJ2-1; D may be TRBD2 (6 bases). Germline lookup yields CDR1 LGHNA and CDR2 YNFKEQ. The CDR3 spans 15 residues. The V and J ends lost 4 bases and 8 bases respectively, with 18 bases between them. CDR3 nucleotide sequence: TGTGCCAGCAGCCCGAGACTAGTTCAGGATCATGAGCAGTTCTTC. It yields the protein CASSPRLVQDHEQFF.

The chain recombines TRBV7-2 with TRBJ2-7, with D hard to call. The CDR3 length is 13 residues. Trimming left V 2 bases short and J 3 bases short, with 8 bases between. The germline V gene encodes CDR1 SGHTA and CDR2 FQGNSA. The DNA for the CDR3 is TGTGCCAGCAGCTTAACTCCAGGCTACGAGCAGTACTTC. It translates to CASSLTPGYEQYF.

This clonotype has at least ten counts. This sequence joins TRBV12-3 or TRBV12-4 and TRBJ2-2; D is unresolved. V lost 6 bases to trimming and J lost 4 bases, with 15 bases between them. This CDR3 has 15 amino acids. CDR3 coding DNA: TGTGCCAGCAGCCTGGGTCCGGTGGGCACCGGGGAGCTGTTTTTT. This codes for CASSLGPVGTGELFF.

The chain has TRBV14 and TRBJ1-4; possibly TRBD1 for D (5 bases). V lost 4 bases to trimming and J lost 4 bases, with 10 bases between them. The CDR3 extends over 14 amino acids. The germline CDR1 and CDR2 sequences are SGHDN and FVKESK. The CDR3 sequence is CASSPRGYNEKLFF. CDR3 DNA sequence: TGTGCCAGCAGCCCGCGGGGCTATAATGAAAAACTGTTTTTT.

This clonotype was seen more than once but under ten times. The chain recombines TRBV7-2 with TRBJ2-2; possibly TRBD1 for D (5 bases). Germline V gene data show CDR1 as SGHTA and CDR2 as FQGNSA. The V end was cut by 1 base, the J end by 6 bases, with 12 bases between. The CDR3 extends over 15 amino acids. CDR3: CASSLGPQGAGELFF. DNA for the CDR3: TGTGCCAGCAGCTTAGGCCCTCAGGGTGCCGGGGAGCTGTTTTTT.

This clonotype was counted between two and nine times. The V gene is TRBV7-2, the J gene TRBJ2-5; D remains ambiguous. Germline CDR1 is SGHTA and CDR2 is FQGNSA. Deletions cut 5 bases from V and 5 bases from J, with 15 bases between. CDR3 length equals 14 residues. In DNA, the CDR3 is TGTGCCAGCAGCCCCAACTTCGTCGGGGAGACCCAGTACTTC. It translates to CASSPNFVGETQYF. Full variable domain (missing parts from reference TRBV7-2 and TRBJ2-5): GAGVSQSPSNKVTEKGKDVELRCDPISGHTALYWYRQSLGQGLEFLIYFQGNSAPDKSGLPSDRFSAERTGGSVSTLTIQRTQQEDSAVYLCASSPNFVGETQYFGPGTRLLVL.

This clonotype was observed a few times. This chain links TRBV5-4 with TRBJ2-5; 8 bases are a match to TRBD2. J lost 5 bases, V lost 4 bases, and 4 bases had no gene match. Per the germline V gene, CDR1 is SGHNT and CDR2 is YYREEE (reference sequence). The length of the CDR3 is 13 residues. The CDR3 bases are TGTGCCAGCAGCAGAGCGGGGGTGGAGACCCAGTACTTC. Translation gives CASSRAGVETQYF.

This clonotype was seen repeatedly, ten times or more. This chain joins TRBV12-3 or TRBV12-4 and TRBJ2-7; the D gene is possibly TRBD1 (6 bases). The CDR3 covers 12 residues. V was pared by 6 bases and J by 0 bases, with 6 bases between. CDR3 residues: CASRQGSYEQYF. CDR3 in DNA: TGTGCCAGCAGACAGGGCTCCTACGAGCAGTACTTC.

This clonotype was picked up a small number of times. The CDR3 loop reads CAGGKGGEKLFF. CDR3 sequence (DNA): TGTGCCGGAGGCAAGGGGGGTGAAAAACTGTTTTTT. The chain links TRBV7-9 to TRBJ1-4; possible D gene TRBD1, 6 bases. The CDR3 totals 12 residues. Germline assignment: CDR1 SEHNR and CDR2 FQNEAQ (reference sequence). Trimming cost V 11 bases and J 7 bases, with 14 bases left between them.

The V and J genes are TRBV4-1 and TRBJ2-7; the D gene is possibly TRBD1 (6 bases). Germline V lookup: CDR1 MGHRA, CDR2 YSYEKL. Trimming took 0 bases from V and 4 from J, leaving 13 bases between them. The length of the CDR3 is 15 residues. CDR3 nucleotides: TGCGCCAGCAGCCAAGATATCACAGGGCCATACGAGCAGTACTTC. Its translation is CASSQDITGPYEQYF.

This clonotype was picked up many times. The V and J genes are TRBV5-1 and TRBJ2-7; the match to TRBD1 covers 8 bases. Germline trimming cut 1 base from V and 3 bases from J; bases unmatched to any gene: 0. Germline CDR1 is SGHRS and CDR2 is YFSETQ. The CDR3 length is 13 residues. CDR3 sequence reads: CASSLTGGYEQYV. CDR3 nucleotides: TGCGCCAGCAGCTTGACAGGGGGCTACGAGCAGTACGTC.

The V call is TRBV27, the J call TRBJ1-6; maybe TRBD1 (5 bases). The germline V gene has CDR1 MNHEY and CDR2 SMNVEV (reference sequence). V gave up 2 bases and J gave up 7 bases, with 12 bases separating them. This CDR3 has 15 amino acids. CDR3 region: CASSLIGTGNSPLHF. CDR3 nucleotide sequence: TGTGCCAGCAGTTTAATCGGGACGGGAAATTCACCCCTCCACTTT.

The chain links TRBV6-6 to TRBJ2-2; 9 positions agree with TRBD2. Germline V gene lookup returns CDR1 MNHNY and CDR2 SVGAGI (reference sequence). With 2 bases clipped from V and 7 bases from J, the junction kept 5 bases outside the gene matches. This CDR3 spans 15 amino acids. CDR3 loop: CASSYASGVVGELFF. In DNA, the CDR3 is TGTGCCAGCAGTTACGCTAGCGGGGTTGTCGGGGAGCTGTTTTTT.

Only a few counts were recorded for this clonotype. V and J are TRBV9 and TRBJ2-2, with 12 nucleotides matching TRBD1. V lost 2 bases and J lost 7; bases outside the gene matches: 3. Germline V gives CDR1 SGDLS, CDR2 YYNGEE. This CDR3 has 15 residues. The CDR3 loop is CASSVGTGGLGELFF. In DNA form, the CDR3 reads TGTGCCAGCAGCGTTGGGACAGGGGGCCTCGGGGAGCTGTTTTTT.

The chain combines TRBV30 with TRBJ2-1, with D perhaps matching TRBD2 (6 bases). Germline V CDR1 and CDR2: GTSNPN, SVGIG (reference sequence). CDR3 length equals 14 residues. Trimming shortened V by 2 bases and J by 4 bases, and 12 bases separated the two germline ends. The CDR3: CAWSTAGSYNEQFF. CDR3 bases: TGTGCCTGGAGTACCGCGGGGTCATACAATGAGCAGTTCTTC. The full variable domain, its missing parts supplied by reference TRBV30 and TRBJ2-1, is SQTIHQWPATLVQPVGSPLSLECTVEGTSNPNLYWYRQAAGRGLQLLFYSVGIGQISSEVPQNLSASRPQDRQFILSSKKLLLSDSGFYLCAWSTAGSYNEQFFGPGTRLTVL.